A selection of T cell receptor beta chains follows, all from one sample in a study of regulatory T cells in long-lasting Graves disease. TCRdb re-derived calls from the multiplex PCR reads in MiXCR, one entry per CDR3 protein. The table records around 480,000 distinct CDR3 sequences, 15% to 20% of them present only once. The same data also went into a second study, on T cells in Graves' hyperthyroidism and ophthalmopathy.

The sample here was peripheral blood mononuclear cells (PBMCs), taken at new diagnosis, from a patient treated with antithyroid drugs. These receptors originate from a woman aged 35-65 years with Graves disease. Both conserved end residues are part of each CDR3. The order of the fields is V gene, CDR3 protein.

TRBV28,CASSLGLGTGNYGYTF
TRBV6-1,CASSLEGGDLYGYTF
TRBV11-3,CASSLTEPETNSNQPQHF
TRBV29-1,CSVSNTEAFF
TRBV15,CATSRDSDTQYF
TRBV6-1,CASRDRLGGKTQYF
TRBV7-3,CATGGKLFF
TRBV4-1,CASSQDSSGRLGTEAFF
TRBV12-3/TRBV12-4,CASNVLGGTGELFF
TRBV6-1,CASSMGPNSYEQYF
TRBV10-3,CAISEDPIYGYTF
TRBV6-2/TRBV6-3,CASSEYPGGPSYGYTF
TRBV6-4,CASSYIAGDTEAFF
TRBV6-5,CASSYRDKETQYF
TRBV18,CASSRRQNSYEQYF
TRBV12-3/TRBV12-4,CASSFRVHEQYF
TRBV18,CASSRTGLYEQYF
TRBV6-5,CASSYSDRSGYTF
TRBV14,CASSQDRGFRGAGEQYF
TRBV5-1,CASSYGGIGYNEQFF
TRBV27,CASSTRTANNEQFF
TRBV4-1,CATRQGIKETQYF
TRBV6-2/TRBV6-3,CASSEERGDRSYSYEQYF
TRBV12-3/TRBV12-4,CASRKAGGPDTQYF
TRBV15,CATSRTGTGGGIEQYF
TRBV20-1,CSARDLAGTETQYF
TRBV20-1,CSARGSGNLTPEQFF
TRBV6-5,CASSYSHHRTDTQYF
TRBV12-3/TRBV12-4,CASSLGDRGDTQYF
TRBV5-8,CASSLYQGYETQYF
TRBV20-1,CSARHSGTENNYGYTF
TRBV7-6,CASSSFPRADTQYF
TRBV6-1,CASSRGNVNTGELFF
TRBV2,CASRLWTSGGETQYF
TRBV6-1,CASSDQYRGQNTEAFF
TRBV5-1,CASRKLGLAGQETQYF
TRBV11-3,CASSLGLTFRDNEQFF
TRBV5-4,CASSPRGADVYGYTF
TRBV6-1,CASRFSQDSYNSPLHF
TRBV3-1,CASSESTAGAYIQYF
TRBV18,CASSPGGATAREKLFF
TRBV19,CASSIGQGAYEQYF
TRBV11-2,CASRRPLTDTQYF
TRBV4-1,CASSQEGTRHGYTF
TRBV2,CASRKTGTLYEQYF
TRBV12-3/TRBV12-4,CASSFKTGVETQYF
TRBV6-5,CASSWTSDYLSYEQYF
TRBV3-1,CASSQERLRPPYEQYF
TRBV18,CASSPIHDVNQPQHF
TRBV6-1,CASNREGEQYF
TRBV6-5,CASSYGGGGQNIQYF
TRBV3-1,CASSQGTWDTEAFF
TRBV6-1,CASSGQGYSPLHF
TRBV18,CASSPGTGGTGAEAFF
TRBV11-2,CASRGQGGREQYF